A single sample is the source of the 19 T cell receptor beta chains below, sequenced in a study of CD4 T cells in relation to SARS-CoV-2 and coronaviruses. Profiling relied on immunoSEQ multiplex PCR, and the TCRdb table lists in-frame clones only, not all of them. The repertoire consists of about 56,000 clones, with about 91% occurring once and the leading ten covering approximately 0.4%. Sequenced material: naive CD4+ T cells from PBMCs. Subset in this sample: naive CD4+ T cells isolated by negative enrichment. The receptors shown here come from an adult with COVID-19.

V usage is TRBV6-2 or TRBV6-3 and J usage is TRBJ2-1, with 15 bases aligning to TRBD2. V gave up 5 bases and J gave up 2 bases; unmatched junction bases: 7. The CDR3 contains 18 residues. Germline CDR1 is MNHEY and CDR2 is SVGEGT. As DNA, the CDR3 is TGTGCCAGCAGTCAAGGGACTAGCGGGAGGTATCCCTACAATGAGCAGTTCTTC. Protein sequence: CASSQGTSGRYPYNEQFF.

V and J are TRBV7-9 and TRBJ2-7, with a possible D match to TRBD2 (5 bases). This CDR3 has 12 amino acids. The germline CDR1 and CDR2 sequences are SEHNR and FQNEAQ (reference sequence). Trimming stripped 8 bases from V and 6 bases from J, with 14 bases between. CDR3 coding DNA: TGTGCCAGCGGACTCAATACGGGCGAGCAGTACTTC. Its translation is CASGLNTGEQYF.

The rearrangement uses TRBV6-6 and TRBJ1-1; 8 positions agree with TRBD1. With 5 bases clipped from V and 1 base from J, the junction kept 12 bases outside the gene matches. Germline lookup yields CDR1 MNHNY and CDR2 SVGAGI (reference sequence). CDR3 length equals 17 residues. The CDR3 loop is CASSPPGRGRGNTEAFF. Written as DNA, the CDR3 is TGTGCCAGCAGTCCACCGGGCAGGGGGCGTGGGAACACTGAAGCTTTCTTT.

This clone was seen a handful of times. The chain is built from TRBV3-1 (or the pseudogene TRBV3-2) and TRBJ2-2; D perhaps matches TRBD2 (5 bases). This CDR3 has 13 residues. V was clipped by 6 bases and J by 4 bases, with 9 bases between them. CDR1 is LGHDT and CDR2 is YNNKEL in the germline V gene (reference sequence). For the CDR3, the DNA is TGTGCCAGCAGGAGGGTTGCCACCGGGGAGCTGTTTTTT. It translates to CASRRVATGELFF.

This clone has just a few counts. V and J are TRBV3-1 (or the pseudogene TRBV3-2) and TRBJ2-2; D is possibly TRBD2 (5 bases). Trimming took 8 bases from V and 6 from J, leaving 10 bases between them. The CDR3 totals 12 residues. Germline V gene data show CDR1 as LGHDT and CDR2 as YNNKEL (reference sequence). CDR3 in DNA: TGTGCCAGCCAGTCCGGGGCCGGGGAGCTGTTTTTT. Protein product: CASQSGAGELFF.

This chain joins TRBV2 and TRBJ1-5; 7 bases align to TRBD1. V was clipped by 7 bases and J by 5 bases; unmatched bases: 8. This CDR3 has 14 amino acids. Looked up from germline, CDR1 is SNHLY and CDR2 is FYNNEI. The CDR3 loop reads CASTIDRVDQPQHF. For the CDR3, the DNA is TGTGCCAGCACCATAGACAGGGTAGATCAGCCCCAGCATTTT. Drawing the rest from reference TRBV2 and TRBJ1-5, the complete variable domain is EPEVTQTPSHQVTQMGQEVILRCVPISNHLYFYWYRQILGQKVEFLVSFYNNEISEKSEIFDDQFSVERPDGSNFTLKIRSTKLEDSAMYFCASTIDRVDQPQHFGDGTRLSIL.

J is TRBJ1-6 and V is TRBV6-5; unclear D gene. Germline assignment: CDR1 MNHEY and CDR2 SVGAGI. V was trimmed by 6 bases and J by 4 bases, leaving 13 bases between them. This CDR3 is built from 15 residues. CDR3 DNA: TGTGCCAGCAGCAGAGCCGACACATATAATTCACCCCTCCACTTT. The encoded protein is CASSRADTYNSPLHF.

The chain uses TRBV28 and TRBJ1-6; TRBD1 matches 10 bases. The V and J ends lost 7 bases and 6 bases, in that order; junction bases with no gene match: 12. The germline gives CDR1 MDHEN, CDR2 SYDVKM. The CDR3 loop spans 17 amino acids. CDR3: CASTTPPGTGVNSPLHF. The CDR3 DNA reads as TGTGCCAGCACCACCCCCCCCGGGACAGGGGTTAATTCACCCCTCCACTTT.

The chain carries TRBV5-4 and TRBJ1-2; 8 bases line up with TRBD1. Germline loops: CDR1 SGHNT, CDR2 YYREEE (reference sequence). The CDR3 is made up of 14 amino acids. Trimming cost V 4 bases and J 4 bases; bases outside gene matches: 6. CDR3 sequence: CASSPTGEGYGYTF. CDR3 coding DNA: TGTGCCAGCAGCCCGACAGGGGAGGGCTATGGCTACACCTTC.

This clone was recorded only once. CDR3 sequence: CASTAEGGVGTDTQYF. The CDR3 coding sequence is TGTGCCAGCACCGCTGAGGGAGGCGTGGGGACAGATACGCAGTATTTT. The chain is built from TRBV2 and TRBJ2-3, with D perhaps matching TRBD2 (6 bases). V was clipped by 7 bases and J by 3 bases, with 20 bases between them. This CDR3 comprises 16 residues. CDR1 SNHLY and CDR2 FYNNEI come from the germline V gene.

The rearrangement links TRBV20-1 to TRBJ1-2; 8 bases fit TRBD1. Per the germline V gene, CDR1 is DFQATT and CDR2 is SNEGSKA (reference sequence). V shed 3 bases, J shed 8 bases, and the junction held 14 bases outside the gene matches. The CDR3 extends over 15 amino acids. The CDR3 nucleotides are TGCAGTGCTAGTAGCCCCTGGACAGGGCAGGAGGGCTACACCTTC. Translating gives CSASSPWTGQEGYTF.

This chain uses TRBV30 with TRBJ2-7; no firm D call. The ends were cut back, 4 bases at V and 3 bases at J, with 13 bases in the middle. Germline CDR1 and CDR2: GTSNPN and SVGIG (reference sequence). The CDR3 contains 13 residues. The DNA for the CDR3 is TGTGCCTGGAAGGTGAAGGGTGGCTACGAGCAGTACTTC. Translation: CAWKVKGGYEQYF.

The chain is built from TRBV9 and TRBJ2-3; 7 bases line up with TRBD2. The CDR3 runs to 16 residues. The trim removed 3 bases at V and 0 bases at J, leaving 7 bases unmatched. Germline V gives CDR1 SGDLS, CDR2 YYNGEE. The CDR3 reads CASSAHSGPSTDTQYF. The CDR3 DNA reads TGTGCCAGCAGCGCTCATAGCGGGCCTAGCACAGATACGCAGTATTTT.

The J gene is TRBJ2-3, the V gene TRBV7-2, with 9 bases matching TRBD2. CDR1 and CDR2 (germline): SGHTA, FQGNSA. V lost 3 bases to trimming and J lost 0 bases; unmatched junction nucleotides: 7. This CDR3 spans 17 amino acids. The CDR3 sequence is CASSFFLAGPSTDTQYF. CDR3 DNA: TGTGCCAGCAGCTTCTTCCTAGCGGGACCGAGCACAGATACGCAGTATTTT.

This sequence joins TRBV6-2 or TRBV6-3 and TRBJ1-1; 8 nucleotides align to TRBD1. The germline V gene has CDR1 MNHEY and CDR2 SVGEGT. V lost 4 bases, J lost 5 bases, and 6 bases stayed unmatched. CDR3 length equals 14 residues. The CDR3 here is CASSSERQGTEAFF. The CDR3 DNA follows: TGTGCCAGCAGTTCCGAAAGACAGGGGACTGAAGCTTTCTTT.

This clone was seen just once. For the CDR3, the DNA is TGTGCCAGCAGCCAAAGCTACGAGCAGTACTTC. It encodes CASSQSYEQYF. The gene calls are TRBV3-1 (or the pseudogene TRBV3-2) and TRBJ2-7; D gene uncertain. Germline assignment: CDR1 LGHDT and CDR2 YNNKEL (reference sequence). The CDR3 is made up of 11 amino acids. Deletions cut 2 bases from V and 3 bases from J, with 2 bases between.

This clone has just a few counts. This rearrangement joins TRBV7-2 to TRBJ1-5; possibly TRBD1 for D (6 bases). Per the germline V gene, CDR1 is SGHTA and CDR2 is FQGNSA. This CDR3 has 15 residues. V gave up 6 bases and J gave up 0 bases, with 12 bases separating them. CDR3 in DNA: TGTGCCAGCAGTGTAGGGGGTTATAGCAATCAGCCCCAGCATTTT. Its protein is CASSVGGYSNQPQHF.

J is TRBJ2-1 and V is TRBV5-1; D gene unclear. CDR1 is SGHRS and CDR2 is YFSETQ in the germline V gene. The CDR3 contains 15 residues. Trimming took off 0 bases at V and 8 bases at J, with 15 bases between the two ends. The CDR3: CASSLELLVRHEQFF. For the CDR3, the DNA is TGCGCCAGCAGCTTGGAATTGTTGGTGCGACATGAGCAGTTCTTC.

The chain combines TRBV11-2 with TRBJ1-4; tentative D call: TRBD1 (5 bases). The CDR3 totals 15 residues. Germline CDR1 SGHAT, CDR2 FQNNGV. Deletions cut 6 bases from V and 8 bases from J, with 19 bases between. The CDR3 sequence: CASSLLGAPGEKLFF. CDR3 bases: TGTGCCAGCAGTCTCTTAGGGGCGCCGGGGGAAAAACTGTTTTTT.